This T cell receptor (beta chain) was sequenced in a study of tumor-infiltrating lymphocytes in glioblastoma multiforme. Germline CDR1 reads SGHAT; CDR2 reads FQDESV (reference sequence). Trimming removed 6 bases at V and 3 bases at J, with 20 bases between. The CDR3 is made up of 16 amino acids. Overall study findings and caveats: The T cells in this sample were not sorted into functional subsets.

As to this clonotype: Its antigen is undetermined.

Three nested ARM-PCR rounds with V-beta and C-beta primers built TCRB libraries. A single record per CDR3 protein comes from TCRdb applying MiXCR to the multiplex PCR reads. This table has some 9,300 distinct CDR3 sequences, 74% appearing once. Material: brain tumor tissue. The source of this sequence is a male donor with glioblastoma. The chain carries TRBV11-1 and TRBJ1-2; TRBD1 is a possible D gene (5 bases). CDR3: CASSDLRQSSDYGYTF. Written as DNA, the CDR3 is TGTGCCAGCAGTGATCTCAGACAGTCGAGTGACTATGGCTACACCTTC.